The clone carrying this T cell receptor (beta chain) was counted a few times. These data belong to a study of blood T cell repertoires in COVID-19. At the level of the study: The samples span acute and convalescent COVID-19 from the United States, Italy and Spain. PBMCs, B-cell-depleted T cells, or T cells were the source of the cDNA or gDNA that made up the material.

Per the original methods: Quantification of nucleated cells was approximated via reference gene primer amplification. Generated by immunoSEQ multiplex PCR, the TCRdb table keeps only in-frame clones and is missing some. V, J and clone size derive from that table, while D and trimming were established from the DNA sequence. The sample yields a few hundred thousand clones, 75% to 85% seen once. This CDR3 contains 15 residues. Germline loops: CDR1 LNHDA, CDR2 SQIVND (reference sequence). V lost 4 bases to trimming and J lost 4 bases; unmatched junction nucleotides: 8. The TCR originated in a woman aged 40 to 50 who had recovered from COVID-19. The chain combines TRBV19 with TRBJ1-2; 8 nucleotides align to TRBD1. The sequenced material came from peripheral blood. In nucleotides, the CDR3 is TGTGCCAGTAGTAAAGGACAGGGAGGTACCTATGGCTACACCTTC. Its translation: CASSKGQGGTYGYTF. Full variable domain (missing parts from reference TRBV19 and TRBJ1-2): DGGITQSPKYLFRKEGQNVTLSCEQNLNHDAMYWYRQDPGQGLRLIYYSQIVNDFQKGDIAEGYSVSREKKESFPLTVTSAQKNPTAFYLCASSKGQGGTYGYTFGSGTRLTVV.